Reported below is one T cell receptor beta chain. Its specificity is unknown. This sample is part of a study of cytomegalovirus exposure and HLA in healthy donors. Study results and caveats: Later analysis suggested links between common viral pathogens and several top significant clusters. CMV serostatus was the sole immune exposure information available. Roughly uniform sequencing depth across donors was assumed, possibly incorrectly. Sequencing likely produced, as an artifact, a cluster of highly shared sequence variants.

The PCR employed 60 Vbeta primers together with 13 Jbeta primers. TCRdb's table, derived via immunoSEQ multiplex PCR, lists solely in-frame clones and lacks some. The sample records more than 80,000 clones, 82% being singletons. The CDR3 totals 13 residues. CDR1 and CDR2 (germline): MNHEY, SMNVEV (reference sequence). V lost 4 bases to trimming and J lost 5 bases; unmatched junction nucleotides: 1. The source of this sequence is a man over 45 in good health and CMV-seronegative. The sample consisted of PBMCs. The chain carries TRBV27 and TRBJ1-5, with 8 bases fitting TRBD1. The CDR3 DNA reads as TGTGCCAGCAGTTCGACAGGGGATCAGCCCCAGCATTTT. Protein sequence: CASSSTGDQPQHF.